The next 9 T cell receptor beta chains were all read from a single sample in a study of CD8+ T cells in alopecia areata (dated by TCRdb to about 2018). Libraries came from the immunoSEQ multiplex PCR assay. RNA was extracted from all samples and reverse transcribed into cDNA, which served as template for TCR sequencing. TCRdb holds this immuneACCESS table with in-frame rearrangements only. Some clones are missing; in checked studies, unresolved V genes explain under half, and the rest has no known cause. A total of 95,000 to 100,000 clones appear in this sample, just under 60% of them only once. Of the sample, roughly 15% falls within the top ten clones. What this sample's treatment or condition label stands for: oral pan-JAK inhibitor, 5-10 mg twice daily. Sample: CD8+ T cells sorted from blood, taken at approximately week 60, from a patient treated with tofacitinib. These receptors originate from a human donor with alopecia areata.

This clone was picked up a small number of times. V gene TRBV19 combines with J gene TRBJ1-5, with D perhaps matching TRBD1 (6 bases). Germline CDR1 is LNHDA and CDR2 is SQIVND (reference sequence). The CDR3 is 16 amino acids. V lost 3 bases to trimming and J lost 1 base, with 13 bases between them. CDR3 in amino acids: CASSMGLGGSNQPQHF. The DNA of the CDR3 is TGTGCCAGTAGTATGGGGCTGGGGGGCAGCAATCAGCCCCAGCATTTT.

This chain uses TRBV29-1 with TRBJ2-7; D is unclear. Trimming stripped 4 bases from V and 0 bases from J, with 10 bases between. This CDR3 has 13 residues. Germline V gene lookup returns CDR1 SQVTM and CDR2 ANQGSEA. The CDR3 loop is CSVVGGDSYEQYF. The CDR3 region has the DNA TGCAGCGTTGTAGGTGGGGACTCCTACGAGCAGTACTTC.

The rearrangement joins TRBV7-9 to TRBJ2-1; 12 nucleotides match TRBD2. Per the germline V gene, CDR1 is SEHNR and CDR2 is FQNEAQ (reference sequence). There are 18 residues in the CDR3. The V segment lost 4 bases and the J segment 1 base; nucleotides outside the gene matches: 8. CDR3 protein: CASSSPSGGAKSYNEQFF. For the CDR3, the DNA is TGTGCCAGCAGCTCCCCTAGCGGGGGGGCAAAGTCCTACAATGAGCAGTTCTTC.

The rearrangement links TRBV6-6 to TRBJ1-1, with D maybe TRBD1 (5 bases). V lost 2 bases, J lost 3 bases, and 10 bases lay in between. Looked up from germline, CDR1 is MNHNY and CDR2 is SVGAGI (reference sequence). The CDR3 consists of 14 residues. The CDR3 loop is CASSYGAGYTEAFF. DNA for the CDR3: TGTGCCAGCAGTTACGGGGCAGGGTACACTGAAGCTTTCTTT.

The rearrangement joins TRBV9 to TRBJ1-6; a possible D gene is TRBD1 (6 bases). V lost 3 bases and J lost 7, with 11 bases in between. Germline CDR1 SGDLS, CDR2 YYNGEE. The CDR3 spans 14 residues. CDR3 loop: CASSGSGANSPLHF. CDR3 nucleotides: TGTGCCAGCAGCGGATCAGGGGCGAATTCACCCCTCCACTTT.

The J gene is TRBJ2-7, the V gene TRBV14, with D perhaps matching TRBD1 (6 bases). The CDR3 consists of 14 residues. Germline CDR1 reads SGHDN; CDR2 reads FVKESK. V shed 2 bases and J shed 3 bases, with 11 bases lying between them. In DNA form, the CDR3 reads TGTGCCAGCAGCCAAAGGACAGAAAGCTACGAGCAGTACTTC. The encoded protein is CASSQRTESYEQYF. Variable domain in full (rest from reference TRBV14 and TRBJ2-7): EAGVTQFPSHSVIEKGQTVTLRCDPISGHDNLYWYRRVMGKEIKFLLHFVKESKQDESGMPNNRFLAERTGGTYSTLKVQPAELEDSGVYFCASSQRTESYEQYFGPGTRLTVT.

The gene calls are TRBV5-4 and TRBJ2-3; a weak D match, TRBD2 (5 bases). This CDR3 is 14 amino acids long. The V gene lost 3 bases and the J gene lost 2 bases, with 10 bases spanning the gap. CDR1 and CDR2 from the germline V gene are SGHNT and YYREEE (reference sequence). CDR3 sequence (DNA): TGTGCCAGCAGCTACGGAGGTTCCACAGATACGCAGTATTTT. Translating it yields CASSYGGSTDTQYF.

V gene TRBV6-5 combines with J gene TRBJ2-5; no clear D. CDR3 size: 13 residues. The V and J ends lost 0 bases and 5 bases respectively, with 7 bases between them. In germline, CDR1 is MNHEY, CDR2 SVGAGI. Here the CDR3 DNA reads TGTGCCAGCAGTTACTCGTGGTGGGAGACCCAGTACTTC. Translation: CASSYSWWETQYF.

The gene calls are TRBV25-1 and TRBJ1-6; D unclear. The CDR3 consists of 14 residues. Germline V gene sequence: CDR1 MGHDK, CDR2 SYGVNS. V was pared by 3 bases and J by 0 bases, with 3 bases between. The DNA for the CDR3 is TGTGCCAGCAGTGAGAGCTCCTATAATTCACCCCTCCACTTT. It specifies CASSESSYNSPLHF.